This TCR beta chain was observed in a study of blood T cell repertoires in COVID-19. Profiling relied on immunoSEQ multiplex PCR, and the TCRdb table lists in-frame clones only, not all of them. The sample contains roughly 400,000 clones, 70% to 90% of which appear only once. CDR1 and CDR2 (germline): KGHSH, LQKENI. V lost 3 bases to trimming and J lost 4 bases; unmatched junction nucleotides: 8. The CDR3 runs to 16 residues. A single count supports this clone. This receptor was identified in a woman between 18 and 29 years old who had been exposed to COVID-19. This chain connects TRBV18 to TRBJ2-3; 9 nucleotides match TRBD2. The sequenced sample was PBMCs or T cells enriched from blood (not recorded which). CDR3 loop: CASSPLRSGRSDTQYF. The CDR3 nucleotides read TGTGCCAGCTCACCTTTACGGAGCGGGAGGTCAGATACGCAGTATTTT.